Following are 19 T cell receptor beta chains from one sample sequenced in a study of T cells in localized non-small cell lung cancer. TCRdb's table, derived via immunoSEQ multiplex PCR, lists solely in-frame clones and lacks some. The repertoire holds fewer than 60,000 clones, about 85% seen once, with about 20% in the top ten. Here the sequenced sample was peripheral blood, taken before any cancer treatment. The receptor source for this set is a female donor at least 60 years old with stage II squamous cell lung carcinoma.

The CDR3, as DNA: TGCGCCAGCAGCTTGGTCGGGGGAGGGACTGAAGCTTTCTTT. Its protein product is CASSLVGGGTEAFF. V usage is TRBV5-1 and J usage is TRBJ1-1, with D tentatively TRBD1 (5 bases). V was shortened by 0 bases and J by 5 bases, with 11 bases between the two germline ends. Germline lookup yields CDR1 SGHRS and CDR2 YFSETQ. The CDR3 contains 14 residues.

This chain joins TRBV18 and TRBJ1-4, with TRBD1 identical over 12 bases. The CDR3 is 17 amino acids. In germline, CDR1 is KGHSH, CDR2 LQKENI. The ends lost 2 bases at V and 8 bases at J; junction bases unmatched: 9. The CDR3 DNA is TGTGCCAGCTCACCAGGGACAGGGGGCACTTTAGGAGAAAAACTGTTTTTT. This translates into CASSPGTGGTLGEKLFF. Combining the CDR3 with reference TRBV18 and TRBJ1-4 gives the whole variable domain NAGVMQNPRHLVRRRGQEARLRCSPMKGHSHVYWYRQLPEEGLKFMVYLQKENIIDESGMPKERFSAEFPKEGPSILRIQQVVRGDSAAYFCASSPGTGGTLGEKLFFGSGTQLSVL.

The gene calls are TRBV29-1 and TRBJ1-5; D not resolved. Germline values: CDR1 SQVTM, CDR2 ANQGSEA. With 4 bases removed from V and 1 base from J, the gap between germline ends came to 5 bases. The CDR3 runs to 12 residues. The CDR3 is CSVGGSNQPQHF. The DNA of the CDR3 is TGCAGCGTTGGGGGAAGCAATCAGCCCCAGCATTTT.

The chain links TRBV7-2 to TRBJ2-5; D gene uncertain. The germline V gene encodes CDR1 SGHTA and CDR2 FQGNSA. The germline V and J ends were trimmed by 5 bases and 7 bases, with 8 bases remaining between them. The CDR3 is 11 residues long. CDR3 region: CASSPSGTQYF. In nucleotides, the CDR3 is TGTGCCAGCAGCCCGAGTGGGACCCAGTACTTC. The variable domain in full, completed from reference TRBV7-2 and TRBJ2-5, reads GAGVSQSPSNKVTEKGKDVELRCDPISGHTALYWYRQSLGQGLEFLIYFQGNSAPDKSGLPSDRFSAERTGGSVSTLTIQRTQQEDSAVYLCASSPSGTQYFGPGTRLLVL.

The chain joins TRBV19 to TRBJ2-3, with 9 bases identical to TRBD2. V dropped 7 bases and J dropped 0; count of bases not matched to a gene: 5. Germline loops: CDR1 LNHDA, CDR2 SQIVND (reference sequence). The CDR3 spans 15 residues. CDR3: CASKVTSGSTDTQYF. CDR3 coding DNA: TGTGCCAGTAAGGTTACTAGCGGGAGCACAGATACGCAGTATTTT.

This rearrangement joins TRBV6-6 to TRBJ1-2; D is uncertain. Trimming cost V 5 bases and J 4 bases, with 14 bases left between them. The CDR3 contains 14 residues. CDR1 is MNHNY and CDR2 is SVGAGI in the germline V gene (reference sequence). In DNA form, the CDR3 reads TGTGCCAGCAGTCGTCAGGATCCGGTCTATGGCTACACCTTC. Translation: CASSRQDPVYGYTF.

The chain recombines TRBV15 with TRBJ2-5, with D possibly matching TRBD1 (5 bases). Germline values: CDR1 LNHNV, CDR2 YYDKDF (reference sequence). The CDR3 contains 14 residues. With 2 bases removed from V and 4 bases from J, the gap between germline ends came to 11 bases. The CDR3, as DNA: TGTGCCACCAGCAGACTAGGGGCACTAGAGACCCAGTACTTC. Amino acid sequence: CATSRLGALETQYF.

The chain combines TRBV19 with TRBJ1-2; 8 bases are a match to TRBD1. CDR3 length: 14 residues. V lost 6 bases to trimming and J lost 7 bases; unmatched junction nucleotides: 10. Germline CDR1 and CDR2: LNHDA and SQIVND (reference sequence). The CDR3 here is CASRTGVPSGGYTF. Here the CDR3 DNA reads TGTGCCAGTAGGACAGGGGTCCCGAGTGGTGGCTACACCTTC.

V usage is TRBV14 and J usage is TRBJ1-2; no definite D call. V was clipped by 1 base and J by 4 bases, with 16 bases between them. Germline assignment: CDR1 SGHDN and CDR2 FVKESK. The CDR3 sequence is 16 residues long. The CDR3 nucleotides read TGTGCCAGCAGCCAAGGTACGCCGGGGAGAGGCTATGGCTACACCTTC. Translated, it gives CASSQGTPGRGYGYTF.

The J gene is TRBJ2-3, the V gene TRBV7-9; maybe TRBD1 (5 bases). This CDR3 comprises 14 residues. V shed 4 bases and J shed 6 bases, with 14 bases lying between them. Germline assignment: CDR1 SEHNR and CDR2 FQNEAQ (reference sequence). CDR3 sequence (DNA): TGTGCCAGCAGCTACATGCAGGGCATCGATACGCAGTATTTT. Translating gives CASSYMQGIDTQYF.

The genes are TRBV13 and TRBJ1-1; 8 nucleotides agree with TRBD1. This CDR3 has 16 amino acids. The germline V gene has CDR1 PRHDT and CDR2 FYEKMQ (reference sequence). Trimming removed 1 base from V and 5 bases from J; junction bases left unmatched: 9. The CDR3 region has the DNA TGTGCCAGCAGCTTAGTACCAGGGGGCCGGAGTACTGAAGCTTTCTTT. The encoded protein is CASSLVPGGRSTEAFF.

The chain carries TRBV30 and TRBJ2-3; 7 bases map to TRBD2. Germline-derived CDR1 and CDR2 are GTSNPN and SVGIG (reference sequence). The CDR3 is made up of 14 amino acids. Unmatched junction bases numbered 6, after V lost 5 bases and J lost 1 base. The chain's CDR3 is CAWQSAGRTDTQYF. The CDR3 coding sequence is TGTGCCTGGCAGTCAGCGGGGCGCACAGATACGCAGTATTTT.

The chain joins TRBV4-1 to TRBJ2-7, with 10 nucleotides matching TRBD1. The V segment lost 3 bases and the J segment 4 bases; nucleotides outside the gene matches: 6. Germline values: CDR1 MGHRA, CDR2 YSYEKL. This CDR3 contains 15 residues. The CDR3 here is CASSHRGTGEYEQYF. The CDR3 DNA is TGCGCCAGCAGCCATCGAGGGACAGGGGAGTACGAGCAGTACTTC.

This clone was counted only a few times. V usage is TRBV9 and J usage is TRBJ1-1; TRBD1 aligns across 8 bases. Germline V gene data show CDR1 as SGDLS and CDR2 as YYNGEE. The ends lost 2 bases at V and 1 base at J; junction bases unmatched: 4. The CDR3 covers 15 residues. CDR3 bases: TGTGCCAGCAGCGTTGGGGGGACAGGGAACACTGAAGCTTTCTTT. It yields the protein CASSVGGTGNTEAFF.

The chain combines TRBV4-2 with TRBJ2-2; a weak D match, TRBD2 (5 bases). CDR1 LGHNA and CDR2 YNFKEQ come from the germline V gene. The germline V and J ends were trimmed by 6 bases and 0 bases, with 11 bases remaining between them. The CDR3 extends over 15 amino acids. CDR3 DNA sequence: TGTGCCAGCAGTCCTAAGCGGTCGAACACCGGGGAGCTGTTTTTT. Translating gives CASSPKRSNTGELFF.

This chain uses TRBV6-1 with TRBJ2-7; D perhaps matches TRBD2 (6 bases). V dropped 7 bases and J dropped 1 base, with 11 bases sitting between them. Germline values: CDR1 MNHNS, CDR2 SASEGT. There are 13 residues in the CDR3. CDR3 in amino acids: CASTHRGSYEQYF. DNA of the CDR3: TGTGCCAGCACCCACCGGGGGTCCTACGAGCAGTACTTC.

This CDR3 reads CASSVLYEQYF. CDR3 bases: TGTGCCAGCAGTGTCCTCTACGAGCAGTACTTC. The V call is TRBV2, the J call TRBJ2-7; D gene ambiguous. Trimming removed 4 bases at V and 3 bases at J, with 4 bases between. CDR3 length: 11 residues. Germline CDR1 SNHLY, CDR2 FYNNEI.

V usage is TRBV27 and J usage is TRBJ2-1; D unresolved. There are 11 residues in the CDR3. Trimming took 5 bases from V and 15 from J, leaving 14 bases between them. In germline, CDR1 is MNHEY, CDR2 SMNVEV (reference sequence). CDR3 sequence: CASSPLYTLFF. CDR3 in DNA: TGTGCCAGCAGTCCCTTATATACGCTGTTCTTC.

This clone was seen once. At one of its ends the junction is not consistent with the germline gene, which may arise from a read error. Other DNA sequences from this sample encode an identical CDR3 as well. The chain recombines TRBV6-1 with TRBJ1-2; unclear D gene. This CDR3 spans 13 amino acids. Germline CDR1 is MNHNS and CDR2 is SASEGT. CDR3: CASSERRNYGYTF. In DNA, the CDR3 is TGCGCCAGCAGTGAACGGCGTAACTATGGCTACACCTTC.